The present T cell receptor beta chain was sequenced within a study of OX40 agonist ivuxolimab in advanced cancers. The ends lost 6 bases at V and 6 bases at J; junction bases unmatched: 6. Germline loops: CDR1 LNHDA, CDR2 SQIVND (reference sequence). CDR3 size: 13 residues. Study findings and constraints: At 0.1-3.0 mg/kg, partial responders had clonal expansion among the lowest observed.

With respect to this clone: The antigen remains undetermined.

The protocol was immunoSEQ multiplex PCR, while the TCRdb copy is restricted to in-frame clones and leaves out a portion. The sample has tens of thousands of clones; about 91% are singletons. The sequencing here drew on CD4+ or CD8+ T cells sorted from blood, taken in a trial of the OX40 agonist ivuxolimab. V is TRBV19 and J is TRBJ1-1, with 8 bases identical to TRBD1. The sequence derives from an adult with an advanced solid tumor such as melanoma, head and neck, liver or kidney cancer. The CDR3 sequence: CASRNQGAAEAFF. The CDR3 DNA sequence: TGTGCCAGTAGGAATCAGGGGGCGGCTGAAGCTTTCTTT.